This T cell receptor (beta chain) was retrieved from a study of response to subunit inactivated influenza vaccine. The study, taken as a whole, reports: Authors suggested seasonal influenza vaccinations each recruit few new T cells.

Germline V gene lookup returns CDR1 MNHNS and CDR2 SASEGT. With 7 bases clipped from V and 2 bases from J, the junction kept 11 bases outside the gene matches. This CDR3 region has 15 residues. TCRdb re-called the RT-PCR reads with MiXCR, one entry per CDR3 protein. The sample carries approximately 500,000 distinct CDR3 sequences, roughly a quarter recorded once. To note about this clonotype: Its antigen is unknown.

These sequences were also reported in another study, on T cells expressing NK-cell markers. From that study: Production of TCR beta cDNA relied on 5'RACE template switching with UMIs. One of eight sequenced donors was HCMV-seronegative; the other seven were seropositive. Six donors carried dominant NKG2C+ clonotypes that made up roughly 1.0-7.5% of their CD8+ T cells.

Sequenced material: CD4+ T cells sorted from PBMCs, taken 12 days after vaccination. This TCR came from a man aged 45 to 65 who received an inactivated influenza vaccine. The chain links TRBV6-1 to TRBJ2-7; 7 bases align to TRBD2. The CDR3, as DNA: TGTGCCAGCAACCCAGCGGGATCTCGAACCTACGAGCAGTACTTC. Translation gives CASNPAGSRTYEQYF.